The entry below describes one TCR beta chain. This clonotype was found a few times. No cognate antigen has been identified for it. No qualities accompany the bases; no much larger clone lies one base away. The sample is drawn from a study of T cell repertoires in cytomegalovirus infection (dated by TCRdb to about 2019). The study in broad terms: Recently identified HLA-C-restricted CMV epitopes, whose presentation resists viral immunomodulation, were targeted by peptide stimulations together with well-studied HLA-B-restricted epitopes. Donor HLA type was relevant to the analysis, because carriage of CMV infection together with the matching HLA type was indicated by public TCR beta signatures. Findings and caveats that apply to the study as a whole: In both this cohort and an independent cohort of 300 to 450 donors, the cumulative frequency of public TCR beta family members distinguished carriers of CMV infection plus the relevant HLA type. The ex vivo response was dominated by HLA-C-restricted CMV-specific TCR beta clonotypes, which also provided the single most frequent clonotype in two of eight donors.

The listed sequencing device is Illumina HiSeq 1500. TCRdb trimmed the raw reads at Q25, called clones with MiXCR and kept productive beta chains. A single entry per CDR3 protein holds the most common genes and DNA from its merged rows. This sample gives around 710,000 distinct CDR3 sequences in total; 25% to 35% of them show up just once. The ten largest clones take up less than 15% of the sample. The treatment or condition label, read with the paper, signifies: in vitro stimulation with specific CMV peptide epitopes to enrich CMV-specific T cells. Reading from cysteine to phenylalanine, the CDR3 counts 15 amino acids. The CDR3 DNA has 45 bases and is translated from base 1. The germline V gene supplies CDR1 SGHVS and CDR2 FQNEAQ. The junction shows trimming of 4 bases on V and 6 bases on J, and the gene matches do not reach 5 bases of it.

Sequenced here: cultured CD8+ T cells from PBMCs, sampled from culture after CMV antigen stimulation. The chain couples TRBV7-8 to TRBJ2-1, and TRBD2 aligns with 11 junction nucleotides. This receptor was identified in a human donor in good health (CMV status not recorded). Some clones in this sample may be carry-over from other donors' samples. CDR3 region: CASSSTSGGINEQFF. The sequence in DNA is TGTGCCAGCAGCTCAACTAGCGGGGGAATCAATGAGCAGTTCTTC. With all but the CDR3 taken from the reference TRBV7-8 and TRBJ2-1 genes, the full variable domain is: GAGVSQSPRYKVAKRGQDVALRCDPISGHVSLFWYQQALGQGPEFLTYFQNEAQLDKSGLPSDRFFAERPEGSVSTLKIQRTQQEDSAVYLCASSSTSGGINEQFFGPGTRLTVL.